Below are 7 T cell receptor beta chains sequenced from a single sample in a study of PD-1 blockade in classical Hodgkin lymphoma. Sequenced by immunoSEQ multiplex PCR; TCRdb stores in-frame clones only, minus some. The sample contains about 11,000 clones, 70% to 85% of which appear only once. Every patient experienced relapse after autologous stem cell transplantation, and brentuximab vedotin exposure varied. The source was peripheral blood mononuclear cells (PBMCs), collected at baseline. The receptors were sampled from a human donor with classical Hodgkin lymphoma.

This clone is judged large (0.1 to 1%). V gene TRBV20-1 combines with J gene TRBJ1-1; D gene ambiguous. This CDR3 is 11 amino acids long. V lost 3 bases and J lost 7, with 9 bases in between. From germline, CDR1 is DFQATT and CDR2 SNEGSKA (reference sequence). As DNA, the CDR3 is TGCAGTGCTAGTCGGGGAGGTGAAGCTTTCTTT. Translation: CSASRGGEAFF.

CDR3 sequence: CASSISGLPNYGYTF. The DNA for the CDR3 is TGTGCCAGTAGTATCTCGGGTTTACCGAACTATGGCTACACCTTC. This rearrangement joins TRBV19 to TRBJ1-2; no reliable D call. Germline V gene data show CDR1 as LNHDA and CDR2 as SQIVND (reference sequence). Trimming removed 3 bases at V and 2 bases at J, with 13 bases between. This CDR3 is built from 15 residues.

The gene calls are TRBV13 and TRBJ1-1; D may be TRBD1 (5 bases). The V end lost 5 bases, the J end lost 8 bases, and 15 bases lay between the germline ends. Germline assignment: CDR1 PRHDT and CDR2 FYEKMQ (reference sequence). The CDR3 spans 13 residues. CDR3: CASSLLLGGEAFF. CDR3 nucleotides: TGTGCCAGCAGCCTTCTTCTCGGGGGGGAAGCTTTCTTT.

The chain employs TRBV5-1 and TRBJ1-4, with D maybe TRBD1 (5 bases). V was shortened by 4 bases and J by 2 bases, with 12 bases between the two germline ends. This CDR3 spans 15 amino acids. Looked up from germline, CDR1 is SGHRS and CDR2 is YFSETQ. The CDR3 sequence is CASSPSGRTNEKLFF. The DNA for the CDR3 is TGCGCCAGCAGCCCGTCGGGACGGACTAATGAAAAACTGTTTTTT.

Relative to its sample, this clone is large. The CDR3 DNA is TGTGCCAGCAGGCGTTCAGGGACTAACTATGGCTACACCTTC. Translating gives CASRRSGTNYGYTF. The chain uses TRBV28 and TRBJ1-2; weak D call: TRBD1 (5 bases). The V gene lost 6 bases and the J gene lost 0 bases, with 11 bases spanning the gap. The germline CDR1 and CDR2 sequences are MDHEN and SYDVKM. The CDR3 is made up of 14 amino acids.

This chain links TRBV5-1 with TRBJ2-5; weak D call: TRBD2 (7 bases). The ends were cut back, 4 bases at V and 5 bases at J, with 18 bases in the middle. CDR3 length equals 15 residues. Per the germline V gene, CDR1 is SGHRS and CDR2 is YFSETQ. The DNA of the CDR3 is TGCGCCAGCAGCCGGGGTGGGGGGGCCGGTGAGACCCAGTACTTC. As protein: CASSRGGGAGETQYF.

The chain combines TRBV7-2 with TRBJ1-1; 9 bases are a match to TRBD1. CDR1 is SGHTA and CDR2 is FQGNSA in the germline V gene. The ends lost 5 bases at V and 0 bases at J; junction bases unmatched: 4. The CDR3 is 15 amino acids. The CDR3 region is CASSPRQGVNTEAFF. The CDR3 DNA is TGTGCCAGCAGCCCGAGACAGGGGGTGAACACTGAAGCTTTCTTT. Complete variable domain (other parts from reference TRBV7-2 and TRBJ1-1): GAGVSQSPSNKVTEKGKDVELRCDPISGHTALYWYRQSLGQGLEFLIYFQGNSAPDKSGLPSDRFSAERTGGSVSTLTIQRTQQEDSAVYLCASSPRQGVNTEAFFGQGTRLTVV.